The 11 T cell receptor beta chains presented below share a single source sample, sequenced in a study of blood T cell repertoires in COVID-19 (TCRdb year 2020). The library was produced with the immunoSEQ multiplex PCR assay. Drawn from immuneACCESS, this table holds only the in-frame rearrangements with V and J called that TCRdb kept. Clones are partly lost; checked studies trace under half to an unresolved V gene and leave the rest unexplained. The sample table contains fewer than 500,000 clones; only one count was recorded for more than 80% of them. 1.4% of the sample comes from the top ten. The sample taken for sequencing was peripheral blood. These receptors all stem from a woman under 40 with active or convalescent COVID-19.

The CDR3 reads CASSRGGLAGTDTQYF. The CDR3 nucleotides are TGCGCCAGCAGCCGGGGAGGACTAGCGGGCACAGATACGCAGTATTTT. The chain carries TRBV5-1 and TRBJ2-3; the match to TRBD2 covers 10 bases. V lost 4 bases and J lost 1; bases outside the gene matches: 6. CDR3 size: 16 residues. The germline CDR1 and CDR2 sequences are SGHRS and YFSETQ.

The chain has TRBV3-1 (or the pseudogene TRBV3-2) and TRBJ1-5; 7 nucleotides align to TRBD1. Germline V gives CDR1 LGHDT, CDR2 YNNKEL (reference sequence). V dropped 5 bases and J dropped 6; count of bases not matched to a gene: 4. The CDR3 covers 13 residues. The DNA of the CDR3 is TGTGCCAGCAGCGGACGACAGGGTCAGCCCCAGCATTTT. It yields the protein CASSGRQGQPQHF.

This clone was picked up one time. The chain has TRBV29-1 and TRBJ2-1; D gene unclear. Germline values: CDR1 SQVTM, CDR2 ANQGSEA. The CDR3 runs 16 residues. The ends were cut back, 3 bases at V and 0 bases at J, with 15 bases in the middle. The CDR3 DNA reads TGCAGCGTTGAGGTTCAAACCCCGAGCTCCTACAATGAGCAGTTCTTC. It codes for CSVEVQTPSSYNEQFF.

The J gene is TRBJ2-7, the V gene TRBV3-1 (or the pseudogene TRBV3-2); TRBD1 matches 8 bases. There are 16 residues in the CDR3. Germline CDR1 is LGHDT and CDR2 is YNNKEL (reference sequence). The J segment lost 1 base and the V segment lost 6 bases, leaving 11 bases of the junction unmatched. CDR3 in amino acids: CASSFLSGTGSYEQYF. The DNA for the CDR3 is TGTGCCAGCAGTTTCCTCTCCGGGACAGGATCCTACGAGCAGTACTTC.

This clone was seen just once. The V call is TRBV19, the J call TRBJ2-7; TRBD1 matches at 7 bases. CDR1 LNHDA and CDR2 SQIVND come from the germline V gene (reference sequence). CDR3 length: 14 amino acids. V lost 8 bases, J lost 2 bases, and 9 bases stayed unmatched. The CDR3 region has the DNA TGTGCCAGTTCTACAGGGGAGTTACCCTACGAGCAGTACTTC. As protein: CASSTGELPYEQYF.

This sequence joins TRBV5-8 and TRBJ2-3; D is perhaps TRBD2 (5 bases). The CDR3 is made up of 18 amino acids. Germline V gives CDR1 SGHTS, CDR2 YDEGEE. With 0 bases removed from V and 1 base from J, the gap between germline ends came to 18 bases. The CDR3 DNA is TGTGCCAGCAGCTTGGTAACTAGGGCAGGCTGGGGCACAGATACGCAGTATTTT. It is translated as CASSLVTRAGWGTDTQYF.

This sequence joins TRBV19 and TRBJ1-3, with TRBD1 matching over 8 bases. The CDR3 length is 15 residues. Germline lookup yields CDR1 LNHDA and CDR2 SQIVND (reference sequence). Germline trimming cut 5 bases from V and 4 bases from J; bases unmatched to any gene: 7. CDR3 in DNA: TGTGCCAGTAGTCTCTCCCGGGACAGGGGAAACACCATATATTTT. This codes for CASSLSRDRGNTIYF.

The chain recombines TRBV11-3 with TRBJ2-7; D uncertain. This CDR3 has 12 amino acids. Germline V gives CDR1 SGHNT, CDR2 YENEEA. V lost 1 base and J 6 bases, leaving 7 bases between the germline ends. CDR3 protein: CASSLGGSEQYF. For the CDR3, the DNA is TGTGCCAGCAGCTTAGGAGGTTCCGAGCAGTACTTC.

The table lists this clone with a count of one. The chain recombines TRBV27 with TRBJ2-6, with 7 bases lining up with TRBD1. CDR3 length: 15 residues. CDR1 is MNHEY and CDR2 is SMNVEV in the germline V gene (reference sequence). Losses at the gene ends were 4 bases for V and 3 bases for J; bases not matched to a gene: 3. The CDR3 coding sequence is TGTGCCAGCAGTTGGACAGGCTATGGGGCCAACGTCCTGACTTTC. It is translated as CASSWTGYGANVLTF.

CDR3 sequence reads: CASSESLGFYEQYF. The DNA of the CDR3 is TGCGCCAGCAGTGAGTCTCTCGGTTTCTACGAGCAGTACTTC. The V gene is TRBV10-1, the J gene TRBJ2-7; D gene unclear. Germline values: CDR1 WNHNN, CDR2 SYGVQD (reference sequence). V lost 0 bases, J lost 3 bases, and 9 bases lay in between. CDR3 length equals 14 residues.

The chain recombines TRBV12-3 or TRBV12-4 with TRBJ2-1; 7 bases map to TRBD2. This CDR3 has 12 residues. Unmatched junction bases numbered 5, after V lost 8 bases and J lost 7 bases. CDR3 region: CASGWEGNEQFF. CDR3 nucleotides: TGTGCCAGCGGATGGGAGGGGAATGAGCAGTTCTTC.